This T cell receptor beta chain appears in the sequencing data of a study of a mutant IDH1 vaccine in newly diagnosed glioma. Across the whole study: Vaccine dosing followed radiotherapy by 4-6 weeks, or accompanied temozolomide cycles. Patients previously underwent radiotherapy, temozolomide, or both, and most underwent both.

Time point specified: week 5, during vaccination. What each vaccine dose contained was 300 ug of mutant IDH1 20-mer peptide, accompanied by topical imiquimod. On this clone itself: Its antigen remains unknown.

Study-level findings and limits: Patients mounted vaccine-induced immune responses in almost 95% of cases.

Repertoires were generated with immunoSEQ multiplex PCR, while TCRdb's copy carries only in-frame clones and drops some. The sample lists around 30,000 clones, approximately 50% occurring once. The source is a woman aged 18 to 35 with glioma. Specimen: PBMCs, collected from a glioma patient whose treatment included an IDH1 peptide vaccine.

CDR3 DNA sequence: TGTGCCAGCAGGGACAGTCTCTCTGGGGCCAACGTCCTGACTTTC. Its translation: CASRDSLSGANVLTF. This chain connects TRBV19 to TRBJ2-6, with 7 bases fitting TRBD1. V dropped 9 bases and J dropped 0; count of bases not matched to a gene: 5. The germline V gene has CDR1 LNHDA and CDR2 SQIVND (reference sequence). The CDR3 runs to 15 residues.